These 10 T cell receptor beta chains were sequenced from one sample in a study of Graves' ophthalmopathy and Graves' hyperthyroidism. Amplification from RNA transcripts yielded the TCR beta CDR3 regions. HTBI primers were employed in first-round RT-PCR, then a second-round multiplex PCR followed. TCRdb re-called the multiplex PCR reads through MiXCR, storing one row per CDR3 protein. The sample shows around 1,200,000 distinct CDR3 sequences, about 36% of them seen only once. Sample: peripheral blood or thyroid tissue (not recorded which). The receptor set was obtained from an adult man with Graves' hyperthyroidism.

Only a few counts were recorded for this clonotype. The V and J genes are TRBV20-1 and TRBJ2-7; D is tentatively TRBD1 or TRBD2 (5 bases each). Deletions cut 0 bases from V and 3 bases from J, with 21 bases between. Germline V gene sequence: CDR1 DFQATT, CDR2 SNEGSKA (reference sequence). This CDR3 spans 17 amino acids. CDR3 coding DNA: TGCAGTGCTAGAGATAGGGGACCTGAGGGAAAATACTACGAGCAGTACTTC. Its protein is CSARDRGPEGKYYEQYF.

The chain is built from TRBV5-8 and TRBJ1-4; D not resolved. The CDR3 runs to 14 residues. CDR1 and CDR2 (germline): SGHTS, YDEGEE. The V end was cut by 2 bases, the J end by 0 bases, with 5 bases between. CDR3: CASSFPPTNEKLFF. The CDR3 DNA reads TGTGCCAGCAGCTTTCCTCCAACTAATGAAAAACTGTTTTTT.

In this sample, this clonotype turned up once. The junction departs from the called germline gene at one end, perhaps through a read error. The gene calls are TRBV20-1 and TRBJ1-1, with 7 bases matching TRBD1. Germline-derived CDR1 and CDR2 are DFQATT and SNEGSKA (reference sequence). This CDR3 spans 12 amino acids. CDR3 sequence: CGARQGSTEAFF. The CDR3, as DNA: TGCGGTGCTCGACAGGGCTCCACTGAAGCTTTCTTT.

The rearrangement links TRBV13 to TRBJ1-2, with 9 bases matching TRBD1. Germline CDR1 and CDR2: PRHDT and FYEKMQ (reference sequence). J gave up 0 bases and V 8 bases, and 1 base lay outside the gene matches. There are 13 residues in the CDR3. Here the CDR3 reads CASGTGTNYGYTF. CDR3 coding DNA: TGTGCCAGCGGGACAGGGACTAACTATGGCTACACCTTC.

In DNA, the CDR3 is TGTGCCTGGTCCCGACAGGACCCGACCTATGGCTACACCTTC. It yields the protein CAWSRQDPTYGYTF. V and J are TRBV19 and TRBJ1-2, with D possibly TRBD1 on 6 matching bases. V lost 11 bases, J lost 4 bases, and 20 bases lay in between. The CDR3 loop spans 14 amino acids. The germline gives CDR1 LNHDA, CDR2 SQIVND (reference sequence).

The chain recombines TRBV7-6 with TRBJ2-5; D remains ambiguous. From germline, CDR1 is SGHVS and CDR2 FNYEAQ. Trimming removed 5 bases from V and 8 bases from J, with 15 bases in between. This CDR3 spans 13 amino acids. The CDR3 is CASSPRVTDTQYF. The CDR3 DNA follows: TGTGCCAGCAGCCCACGGGTGACGGATACCCAGTACTTC.

In its sample, this clonotype was seen many times. This rearrangement joins TRBV29-1 to TRBJ1-1; D unresolved. This CDR3 spans 11 amino acids. Germline V lookup: CDR1 SQVTM, CDR2 ANQGSEA. Deletions cut 5 bases from V and 1 base from J, with 5 bases between. The CDR3 coding sequence is TGCAGCGTTTCCCGGAACACTGAAGCTTTCTTT. As protein: CSVSRNTEAFF.

The chain carries TRBV5-5 and TRBJ1-3, with TRBD1 identical over 9 bases. CDR1 SGHKS and CDR2 YYEKEE come from the germline V gene (reference sequence). There are 15 residues in the CDR3. V gave up 6 bases and J gave up 1 base; unmatched junction bases: 5. The DNA for the CDR3 is TGTGCCAGCACCAACGGACAGGGGTCTGGAAACACCATATATTTT. It codes for CASTNGQGSGNTIYF.

As to this clonotype: A far larger clone differs by one base, so this is likely a read error. CDR3 amino acids: CAISEGYEQCF. Written as DNA, the CDR3 is TGTGCCATCAGTGAGGGCTACGAGCAGTGCTTC. The chain links TRBV10-3 to TRBJ2-7; D gene uncertain. This CDR3 has 11 residues. Germline-derived CDR1 and CDR2 are ENHRY and SYGVKD.

This clonotype showed up just a few times. In nucleotides, the CDR3 is TGTGCCAGCATGAGGGATGGGAACACCGGGGAGCTGTTTTTT. The encoded protein is CASMRDGNTGELFF. The chain carries TRBV6-6 and TRBJ2-2; D possibly corresponds to TRBD2 (5 bases). Germline V CDR1 and CDR2: MNHNY, SVGAGI (reference sequence). Between the trimmed V and J ends, which lost 7 bases and 1 base, there was a span of 10 bases. This CDR3 is built from 14 residues.